The 6 T cell receptor beta chains in this list originate from one sample, sequenced in a study of technical replicates of blood from a few donors. Assay used: immunoSEQ multiplex PCR; TCRdb lists only in-frame clones, some missing. The data show 50,000 to 65,000 clones, under 90% seen once. The sequencing sample was made of PBMCs. Source of these receptors: a human donor in good health. Some clones in this sample may be carry-over from other donors' samples.

V is TRBV19 and J is TRBJ1-1; TRBD1 aligns across 7 bases. The CDR3 has 14 residues. The ends lost 7 bases at V and 5 bases at J; junction bases unmatched: 10. Germline assignment: CDR1 LNHDA and CDR2 SQIVND (reference sequence). The DNA for the CDR3 is TGTGCCAGTACAAATACGAGGGGGCGGACTGAAGCTTTCTTT. Protein product: CASTNTRGRTEAFF.

This chain links TRBV6-1 with TRBJ2-1; a possible D gene is TRBD1 (5 bases). Germline CDR1 and CDR2: MNHNS and SASEGT. Between the trimmed V and J ends, which lost 3 bases and 4 bases, there was a span of 10 bases. This CDR3 is built from 14 residues. The CDR3: CASSEGQRYNEQFF. The CDR3 bases are TGTGCCAGCAGTGAGGGGCAGAGGTACAATGAGCAGTTCTTC.

This chain links TRBV19 with TRBJ1-2; D unclear. V lost 9 bases, J lost 2 bases, and 13 bases lay in between. This CDR3 contains 13 residues. Germline V gives CDR1 LNHDA, CDR2 SQIVND (reference sequence). CDR3: CASRLDGNYGYTF. In DNA form, the CDR3 reads TGTGCCAGCCGACTCGACGGGAACTATGGCTACACCTTC.

V is TRBV18 and J is TRBJ2-6, with D possibly TRBD2 on 5 matching bases. From germline, CDR1 is KGHSH and CDR2 LQKENI. The length of the CDR3 is 16 residues. V was clipped by 2 bases and J by 0 bases, with 8 bases between them. The CDR3 DNA reads TGTGCCAGCTCACCAGAGCGGATCTCTGGGGCCAACGTCCTGACTTTC. Translation: CASSPERISGANVLTF. The complete variable domain, with remaining parts taken from reference TRBV18 and TRBJ2-6, reads NAGVMQNPRHLVRRRGQEARLRCSPMKGHSHVYWYRQLPEEGLKFMVYLQKENIIDESGMPKERFSAEFPKEGPSILRIQQVVRGDSAAYFCASSPERISGANVLTFGAGSRLTVL.

The chain uses TRBV7-2 and TRBJ2-1, with D possibly TRBD1 on 6 matching bases. The CDR3 spans 12 residues. The V end lost 5 bases, the J end lost 12 bases, and 14 bases lay between the germline ends. The germline V gene encodes CDR1 SGHTA and CDR2 FQGNSA. CDR3 amino acids: CASSAQGYGQFF. In DNA form, the CDR3 reads TGTGCCAGCAGCGCACAGGGATACGGGCAGTTCTTC.

V and J are TRBV7-8 and TRBJ2-2; TRBD1 might be the D (6 bases). The V end lost 5 bases, the J end lost 1 base, and 14 bases lay between the germline ends. The CDR3 runs 16 residues. Germline V lookup: CDR1 SGHVS, CDR2 FQNEAQ. The CDR3 DNA reads TGTGCCAGCAGCGCGGACAGATTTGGGAACACCGGGGAGCTGTTTTTT. Translated, it gives CASSADRFGNTGELFF.